This T cell receptor (beta chain) was documented in a study of cytomegalovirus exposure and HLA in healthy donors. Findings of the study overall: Exclusion as indistinguishable affected some V segments, including TRBV6-2 and TRBV6-3.

Notes on this clone: Its antigen is currently unknown.

Primers: 60 Vbeta forward and 13 Jbeta reverse. Using immunoSEQ multiplex PCR, the repertoire was profiled, and TCRdb retains in-frame clones only, with some absent. The table shows 210,000 or so clones, with around four fifths occurring only once. This CDR3 comprises 12 residues. Between the trimmed V and J ends, which lost 1 base and 7 bases, there was a span of 6 bases. Germline CDR1 reads SGHDN; CDR2 reads FVKESK. Source material: PBMCs. This TCR came from a woman in her forties or fifties in good health and CMV-seropositive. This chain joins TRBV14 and TRBJ2-3, with D uncertain. In nucleotides, the CDR3 is TGTGCCAGCAGCCAAGCACGGTATACGCAGTATTTT. Translating it yields CASSQARYTQYF.